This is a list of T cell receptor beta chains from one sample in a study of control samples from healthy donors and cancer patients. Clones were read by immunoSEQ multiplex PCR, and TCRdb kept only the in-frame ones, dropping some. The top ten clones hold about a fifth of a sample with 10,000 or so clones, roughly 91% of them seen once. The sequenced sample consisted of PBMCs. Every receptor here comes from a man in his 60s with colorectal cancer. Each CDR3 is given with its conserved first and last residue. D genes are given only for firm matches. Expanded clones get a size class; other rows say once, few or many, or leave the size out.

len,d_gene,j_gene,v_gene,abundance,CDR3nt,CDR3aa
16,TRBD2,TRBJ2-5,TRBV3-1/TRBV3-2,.,TGTGCCAGCAGCCCGCCTAGCGGGGGGGAGATGGAGACCCAGTACTTC,CASSPPSGGEMETQYF
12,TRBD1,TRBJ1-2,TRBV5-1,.,TGCGCCAGCGGACAGGGGAACTATGGCTACACCTTC,CASGQGNYGYTF
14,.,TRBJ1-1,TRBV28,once,TGTGCCAGCAGTTTTACAGGCATGAACACTGAAGCTTTCTTT,CASSFTGMNTEAFF
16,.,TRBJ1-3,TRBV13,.,TGTGCCAGCAGCTTAGGTCGCGCTAGGTCTGGAAACACCATATATTTT,CASSLGRARSGNTIYF
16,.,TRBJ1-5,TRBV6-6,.,TGTGCCAGCAGTTACTCCGCAGGCGTAAGCAATCAGCCCCAGCATTTT,CASSYSAGVSNQPQHF
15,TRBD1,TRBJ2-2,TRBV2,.,TGTGCCAGCAGGTCTGGGACAGTCCTCACCGGGGAGCTGTTTTTT,CASRSGTVLTGELFF
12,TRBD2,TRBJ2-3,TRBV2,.,TGTGCCAGCAGTGAGGGGAGGGAAACGCAGTATTTT,CASSEGRETQYF
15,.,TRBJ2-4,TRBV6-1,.,TGTGCCAGCAGCCACACCGGGACAAATAGGTACATTCAGTACTTC,CASSHTGTNRYIQYF
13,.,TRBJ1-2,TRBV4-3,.,TGCGCCAGCAGCCAAGATGTTGCCTATGGCTACACCTTC,CASSQDVAYGYTF
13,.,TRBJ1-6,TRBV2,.,TGTGCCAGCAGTGGTTATTTAGGACATTCAATCCACTTT,CASSGYLGHSIHF
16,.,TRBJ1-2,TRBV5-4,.,TGTGCCAGCAGCTTGGATTCAGGGACGAGGGACTATGGCTACACCTTC,CASSLDSGTRDYGYTF
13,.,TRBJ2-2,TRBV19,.,TGTGCCTGCACCTGGGGGCACACCGGGGAGCTGTTTTTT,CACTWGHTGELFF
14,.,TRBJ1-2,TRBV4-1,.,TGCGCCAGCAGCCAAGTGGGGGGGAACTATGGCTACACCTTC,CASSQVGGNYGYTF
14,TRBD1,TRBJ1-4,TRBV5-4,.,TGTGCCACAAGACAGGGGGCCACTAATGAAAAACTGTTTTTT,CATRQGATNEKLFF
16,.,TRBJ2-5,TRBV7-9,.,TGTGCCAGCAGCTTCGGCTACCCATATATCCAAGAGACCCAGTACTTC,CASSFGYPYIQETQYF
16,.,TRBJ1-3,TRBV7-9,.,TGTGCCAGCAGCCCACAGGGCCCTCGAGGCGGAAACACCATATATTTT,CASSPQGPRGGNTIYF